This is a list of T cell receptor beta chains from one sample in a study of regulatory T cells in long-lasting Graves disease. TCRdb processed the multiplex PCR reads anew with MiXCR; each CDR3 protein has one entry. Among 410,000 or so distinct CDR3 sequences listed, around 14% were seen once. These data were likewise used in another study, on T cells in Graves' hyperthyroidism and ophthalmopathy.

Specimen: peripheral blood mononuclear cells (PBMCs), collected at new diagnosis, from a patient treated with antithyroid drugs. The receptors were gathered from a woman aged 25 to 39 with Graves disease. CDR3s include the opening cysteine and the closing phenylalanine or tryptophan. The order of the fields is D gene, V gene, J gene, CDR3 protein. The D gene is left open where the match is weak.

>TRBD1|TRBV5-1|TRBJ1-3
CASRPWTGQGVGNTIYF
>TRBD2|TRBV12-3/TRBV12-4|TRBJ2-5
CASSSTSGGDETQYF
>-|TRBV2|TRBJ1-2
CASSDPKGFYGYTF
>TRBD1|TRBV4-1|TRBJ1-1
CASSRTAGQGETEAFF
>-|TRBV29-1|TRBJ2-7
CSVDVPGSEQYF
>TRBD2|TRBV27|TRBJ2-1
CASIPSGTSGGEQFF
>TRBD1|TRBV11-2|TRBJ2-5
CASRLKGAGETQYF
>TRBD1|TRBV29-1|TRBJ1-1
CSVPGGGGAFF
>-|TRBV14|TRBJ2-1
CASSQGPSTFF
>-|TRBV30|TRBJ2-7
CAWNYRAYEQYF
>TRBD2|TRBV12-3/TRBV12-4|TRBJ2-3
CASSLGLAVDTQYF
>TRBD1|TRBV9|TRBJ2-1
CASGEGAQVRFF
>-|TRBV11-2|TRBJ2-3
CASSFGAFTDTQYF
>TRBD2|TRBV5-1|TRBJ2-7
CASSFGLAASYEQYF
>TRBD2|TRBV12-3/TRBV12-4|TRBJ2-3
CASRPGLEGKTDTQYF
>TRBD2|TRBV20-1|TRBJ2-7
CSARDSGSIYEQYF
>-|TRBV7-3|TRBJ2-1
CASSLLAPRDNEQFF
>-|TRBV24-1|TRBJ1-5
CATSDIGRSEPQHF
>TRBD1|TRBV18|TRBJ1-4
CASSPPARGNEKLFF
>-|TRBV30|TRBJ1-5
CAWRARGRDSNQPQHF
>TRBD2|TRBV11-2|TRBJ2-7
CASSLAGTNYEQYF
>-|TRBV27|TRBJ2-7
CASSFGGRSDEQYF
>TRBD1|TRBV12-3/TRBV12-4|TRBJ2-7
CASSFAQGANEQYF
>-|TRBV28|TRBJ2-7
CASSLPPPSASVSYEQYF
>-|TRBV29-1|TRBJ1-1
CSVRKMNTEAFF
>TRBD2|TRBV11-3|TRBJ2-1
CASSLWGLVGEQFF
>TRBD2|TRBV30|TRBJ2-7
CAWMPSGTYEQYF
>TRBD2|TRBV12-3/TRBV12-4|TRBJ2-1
CASSVWLAGDNEQFF
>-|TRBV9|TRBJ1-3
CASSVDGNTIYF
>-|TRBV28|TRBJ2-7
CASSLKQGISSYEQYF
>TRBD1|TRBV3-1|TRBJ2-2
CASSANRGPGTGELFF
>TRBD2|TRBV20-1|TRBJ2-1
CSARAPSAIGLAAYNEQFF
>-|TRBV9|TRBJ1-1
CASSPPRGDQTEAFF
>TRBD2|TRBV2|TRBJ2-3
CASPGLAGEAYSTDTQYF
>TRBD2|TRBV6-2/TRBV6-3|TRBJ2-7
CASTQSPLNGLALNYEQYF
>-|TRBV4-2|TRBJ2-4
CASSQGKDLAKNIQYF
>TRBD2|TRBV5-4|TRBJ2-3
CASSEAGGRDTQYF
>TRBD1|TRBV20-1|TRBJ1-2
CSARAGRGLIDYGYTF
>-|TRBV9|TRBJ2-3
CASSVGGDRWDTQYF
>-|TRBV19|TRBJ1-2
CASNLDSPLSYGYTF
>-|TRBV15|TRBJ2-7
CATSRDNAGTYEQYF
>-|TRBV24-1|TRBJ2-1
CATSDGKRTEQFF
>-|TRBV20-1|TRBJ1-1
CSARFRQTPGTEAFF
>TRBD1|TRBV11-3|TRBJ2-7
CASSLDARGPAEQYF
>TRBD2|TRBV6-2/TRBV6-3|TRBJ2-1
CASRGLALTSSSYNEQFF
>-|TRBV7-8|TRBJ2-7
CASSLRSGGFYEQYF
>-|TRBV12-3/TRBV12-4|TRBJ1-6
CASRGAPGSPLHF
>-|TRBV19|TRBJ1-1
CASTGTEVMNTEAFF
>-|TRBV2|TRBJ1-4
CASRGRGEKLFF
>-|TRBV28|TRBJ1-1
CASRGIEAFF
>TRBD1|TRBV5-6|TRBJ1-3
CASSDHPGQTSGNTIYF
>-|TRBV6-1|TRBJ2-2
CASRPGQYTGELFF
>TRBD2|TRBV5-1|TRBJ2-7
CASSFPTRTSGSHEQYF